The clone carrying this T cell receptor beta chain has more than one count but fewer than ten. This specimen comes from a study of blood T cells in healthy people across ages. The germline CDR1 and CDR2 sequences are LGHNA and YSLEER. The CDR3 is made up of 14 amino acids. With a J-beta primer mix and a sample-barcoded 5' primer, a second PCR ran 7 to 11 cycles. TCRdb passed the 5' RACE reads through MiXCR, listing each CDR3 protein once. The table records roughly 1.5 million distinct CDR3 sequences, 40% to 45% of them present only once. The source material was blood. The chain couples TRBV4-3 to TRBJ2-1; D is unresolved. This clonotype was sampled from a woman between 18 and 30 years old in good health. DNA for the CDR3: TGCGCAACCAGCAGGTCCGCTTACAACAATGAGCAGTTCTTC. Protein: CATSRSAYNNEQFF.